The 9 T cell receptor beta chains listed next were all sequenced from one sample in a study of blood T cell repertoires in COVID-19. Using immunoSEQ multiplex PCR, the repertoire was profiled, and TCRdb retains in-frame clones only, with some absent. Of 63,000 or so clones in the sample, about 88% were seen once. Material for sequencing was peripheral blood. These receptors all stem from a human donor in a cohort sampled during active COVID-19.

The genes are TRBV5-6 and TRBJ2-7; 7 positions agree with TRBD2. The junction had 3 bases not matched to a gene; V was cut back by 4 bases and J by 2 bases. From germline, CDR1 is SGHDT and CDR2 YYEEEE. This CDR3 comprises 13 residues. The CDR3 DNA follows: TGTGCCAGCAGCGCAGGACTAGCCTACGAGCAGTACTTC. It codes for CASSAGLAYEQYF.

This chain joins TRBV19 and TRBJ1-1; no reliable D call. Trimming took off 0 bases at V and 7 bases at J, with 9 bases between the two ends. CDR3 length: 13 amino acids. The germline V gene has CDR1 LNHDA and CDR2 SQIVND (reference sequence). The CDR3: CASSIEDAGEAFF. The CDR3 region has the DNA TGTGCCAGTAGTATAGAGGACGCGGGTGAAGCTTTCTTT.

The chain employs TRBV11-2 and TRBJ2-3; possibly TRBD2 for D (5 bases). The V and J ends lost 10 bases and 11 bases respectively, with 22 bases between them. The CDR3 runs to 13 residues. CDR1 SGHAT and CDR2 FQNNGV come from the germline V gene. DNA for the CDR3: TGTGCCACCAGTAGTCCGGTGGGAGTGAGGCAGTATTTT. It specifies CATSSPVGVRQYF.

This clone was observed once. The V gene is TRBV28, the J gene TRBJ1-5; 8 nucleotides align to TRBD1. This CDR3 contains 13 residues. Germline values: CDR1 MDHEN, CDR2 SYDVKM. J gave up 5 bases and V 6 bases, and 3 bases lay outside the gene matches. The CDR3 protein is CASRRQGHQPQHF. The CDR3 DNA reads as TGTGCCAGCAGGCGACAGGGGCATCAGCCCCAGCATTTT. Looking up the rest from reference TRBV28 and TRBJ1-5 gives the full variable domain: DVKVTQSSRYLVKRTGEKVFLECVQDMDHENMFWYRQDPGLGLRLIYFSYDVKMKEKGDIPEGYSVSREKKERFSLILESASTNQTSMYLCASRRQGHQPQHFGDGTRLSIL.

This chain uses TRBV7-9 with TRBJ2-7; D might be TRBD1 (6 bases). From germline, CDR1 is SEHNR and CDR2 FQNEAQ (reference sequence). The CDR3 consists of 13 residues. V was cut by 2 bases and J by 2 bases, with 7 bases left in between. DNA of the CDR3: TGTGCCAGCAGCTTACAGGGGCCCTACGAGCAGTACTTC. Encoded protein: CASSLQGPYEQYF.

In DNA, the CDR3 is TGTGCCAGCAGCTTGATTCAGGGAGAAAAACTGTTTTTT. Protein product: CASSLIQGEKLFF. This chain uses TRBV5-5 with TRBJ1-4, with a possible D match to TRBD1 (5 bases). Trimming cost V 1 base and J 8 bases, with 9 bases left between them. Germline V gene lookup returns CDR1 SGHKS and CDR2 YYEKEE (reference sequence). CDR3 length: 13 amino acids.

The chain joins TRBV5-1 to TRBJ1-6; TRBD1 matches 10 bases. The junction had 9 bases not matched to a gene; V was cut back by 0 bases and J by 0 bases. Per the germline V gene, CDR1 is SGHRS and CDR2 is YFSETQ. The CDR3 runs to 20 residues. The CDR3 sequence is CASSLALGTGASSYNSPLHF. The CDR3 DNA reads TGCGCCAGCAGCTTGGCCCTCGGGACAGGGGCCAGCTCCTATAATTCACCCCTCCACTTT.

The chain combines TRBV4-3 with TRBJ1-4; D gene unclear. Looked up from germline, CDR1 is LGHNA and CDR2 is YSLEER. Trimming pared 4 bases from V and 0 bases from J, leaving 9 bases between. The CDR3 is 15 amino acids. CDR3 nucleotide sequence: TGCGCCAGCAGCCCCGACATTTCAACTAATGAAAAACTGTTTTTT. Encoded protein: CASSPDISTNEKLFF.

The chain has TRBV9 and TRBJ1-3, with 7 bases lining up with TRBD1. V was pared by 3 bases and J by 5 bases, with 11 bases of the junction left unmatched. Germline values: CDR1 SGDLS, CDR2 YYNGEE. This CDR3 is built from 16 residues. Written as DNA, the CDR3 is TGTGCCAGCAGCGCGACGACAGGGAGGAGGAGAAACACCATATATTTT. It is translated as CASSATTGRRRNTIYF.